This entry lists 3 T cell receptor beta chains sequenced from one sample in a study of blood T cell repertoires in COVID-19. The protocol was immunoSEQ multiplex PCR, while the TCRdb copy is restricted to in-frame clones and leaves out a portion. The sample yields 200,000 or so clones, about 91% seen once. The sample taken for sequencing was PBMCs or T cells enriched from blood (not recorded which). The receptors here all came from a woman aged 40 to 49 with acute COVID-19.

The V gene is TRBV3-1 (or the pseudogene TRBV3-2), the J gene TRBJ2-5; D is unresolved. The CDR3 contains 12 residues. Germline V gene lookup returns CDR1 LGHDT and CDR2 YNNKEL (reference sequence). The V end was cut by 1 base, the J end by 3 bases, with 3 bases between. The CDR3 bases are TGTGCCAGCAGCCAAGTCAAAGAGACCCAGTACTTC. Translated, it gives CASSQVKETQYF.

This sequence joins TRBV7-8 and TRBJ1-2; 7 bases match TRBD1. This CDR3 region has 17 residues. V shed 1 base, J shed 3 bases, and the junction held 11 bases outside the gene matches. Germline-derived CDR1 and CDR2 are SGHVS and FQNEAQ. Here the CDR3 reads CASSLEGARHWDYGYTF. CDR3 bases: TGTGCCAGCAGCTTAGAGGGGGCGCGTCATTGGGACTATGGCTACACCTTC. Complete variable domain (other parts from reference TRBV7-8 and TRBJ1-2): GAGVSQSPRYKVAKRGQDVALRCDPISGHVSLFWYQQALGQGPEFLTYFQNEAQLDKSGLPSDRFFAERPEGSVSTLKIQRTQQEDSAVYLCASSLEGARHWDYGYTFGSGTRLTVV.

J is TRBJ1-2 and V is TRBV18; possible D gene TRBD1, 6 bases. The V end was cut by 2 bases, the J end by 4 bases, with 20 bases between. In germline, CDR1 is KGHSH, CDR2 LQKENI. The CDR3 spans 17 residues. CDR3 sequence: CASSPYRQERSSYGYTF. The DNA of the CDR3 is TGTGCCAGCTCACCATATCGACAGGAGCGGTCGAGCTATGGCTACACCTTC.